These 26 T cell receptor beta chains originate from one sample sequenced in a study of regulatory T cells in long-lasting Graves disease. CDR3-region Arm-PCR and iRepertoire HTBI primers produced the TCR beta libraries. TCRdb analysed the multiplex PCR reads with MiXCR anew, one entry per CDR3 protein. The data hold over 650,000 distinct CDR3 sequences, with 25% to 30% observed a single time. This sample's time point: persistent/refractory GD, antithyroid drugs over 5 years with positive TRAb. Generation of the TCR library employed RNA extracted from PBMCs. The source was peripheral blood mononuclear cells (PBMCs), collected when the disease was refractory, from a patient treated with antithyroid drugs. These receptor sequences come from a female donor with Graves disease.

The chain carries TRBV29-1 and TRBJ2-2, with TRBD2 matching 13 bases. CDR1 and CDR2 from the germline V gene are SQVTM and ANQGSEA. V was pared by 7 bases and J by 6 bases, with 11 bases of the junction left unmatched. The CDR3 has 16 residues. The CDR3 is CSGDWTSGSSAGELFF. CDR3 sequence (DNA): TGCAGCGGTGATTGGACTAGCGGGAGTTCAGCCGGGGAGCTGTTTTTT.

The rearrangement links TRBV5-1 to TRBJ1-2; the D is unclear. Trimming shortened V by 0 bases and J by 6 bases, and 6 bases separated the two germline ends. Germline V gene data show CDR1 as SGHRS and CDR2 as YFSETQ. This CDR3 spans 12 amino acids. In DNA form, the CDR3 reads TGCGCCAGCAGCTTGGCTCAGGATGGCTACACCTTC. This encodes CASSLAQDGYTF.

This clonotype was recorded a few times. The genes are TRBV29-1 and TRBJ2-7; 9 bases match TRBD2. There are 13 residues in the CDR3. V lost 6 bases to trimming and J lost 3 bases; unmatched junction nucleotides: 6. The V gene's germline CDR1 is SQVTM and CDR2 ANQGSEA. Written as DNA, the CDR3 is TGCAGCGTAGCGGGAGGTCGGCGCTACGAGCAGTACTTC. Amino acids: CSVAGGRRYEQYF.

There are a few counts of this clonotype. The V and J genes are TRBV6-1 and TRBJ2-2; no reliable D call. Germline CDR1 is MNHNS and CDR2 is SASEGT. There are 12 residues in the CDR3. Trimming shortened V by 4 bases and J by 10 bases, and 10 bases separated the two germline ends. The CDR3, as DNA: TGTGCCAGCAGTGTTAACTTCGAGGAGCTGTTTTTT. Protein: CASSVNFEELFF.

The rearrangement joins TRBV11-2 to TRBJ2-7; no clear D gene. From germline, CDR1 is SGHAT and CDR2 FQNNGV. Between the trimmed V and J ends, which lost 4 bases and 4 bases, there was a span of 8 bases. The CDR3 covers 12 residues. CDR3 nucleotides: TGTGCCAGCAGCTCATTAACTTACGAGCAGTACTTC. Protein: CASSSLTYEQYF.

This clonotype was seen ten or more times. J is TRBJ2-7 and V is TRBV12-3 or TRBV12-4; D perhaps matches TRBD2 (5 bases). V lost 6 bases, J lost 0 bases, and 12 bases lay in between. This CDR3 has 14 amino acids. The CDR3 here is CASRPRTDSYEQYF. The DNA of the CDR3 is TGTGCCAGCAGGCCCCGGACTGACTCCTACGAGCAGTACTTC.

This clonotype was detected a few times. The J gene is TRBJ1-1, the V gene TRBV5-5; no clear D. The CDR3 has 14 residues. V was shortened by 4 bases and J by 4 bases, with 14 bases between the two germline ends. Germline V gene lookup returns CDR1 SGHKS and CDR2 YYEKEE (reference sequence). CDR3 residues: CASSRAVGGTEAFF. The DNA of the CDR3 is TGTGCCAGCAGCCGGGCGGTTGGCGGCACTGAAGCTTTCTTT.

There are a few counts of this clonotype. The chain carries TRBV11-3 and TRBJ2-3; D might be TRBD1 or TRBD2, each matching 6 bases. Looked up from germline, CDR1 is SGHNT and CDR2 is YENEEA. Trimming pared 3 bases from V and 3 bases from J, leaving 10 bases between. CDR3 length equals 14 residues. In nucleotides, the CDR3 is TGTGCCAGCAGCTTGGGGGGCCTAACAGATACGCAGTATTTT. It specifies CASSLGGLTDTQYF.

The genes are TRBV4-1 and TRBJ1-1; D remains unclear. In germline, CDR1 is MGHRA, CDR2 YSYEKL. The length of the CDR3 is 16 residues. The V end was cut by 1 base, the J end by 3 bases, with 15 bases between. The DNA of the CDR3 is TGCGCCAGCAGCCAAGTATACCTCCTACGTGACACTGAAGCTTTCTTT. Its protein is CASSQVYLLRDTEAFF.

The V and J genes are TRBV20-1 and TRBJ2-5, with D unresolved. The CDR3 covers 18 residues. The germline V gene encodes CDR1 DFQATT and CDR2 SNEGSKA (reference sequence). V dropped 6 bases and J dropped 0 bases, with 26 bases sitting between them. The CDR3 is CSATKGVADLMYQETQYF. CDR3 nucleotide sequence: TGCAGTGCCACCAAGGGCGTGGCTGACCTGATGTACCAAGAGACCCAGTACTTC.

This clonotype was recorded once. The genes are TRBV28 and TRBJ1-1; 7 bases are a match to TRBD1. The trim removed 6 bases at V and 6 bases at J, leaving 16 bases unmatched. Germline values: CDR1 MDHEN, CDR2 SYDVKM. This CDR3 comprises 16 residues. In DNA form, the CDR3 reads TGTGCCAGCAGCAAAGACAGGGAGCTTATGAGCTCTGAAGCTTTCTTT. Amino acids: CASSKDRELMSSEAFF.

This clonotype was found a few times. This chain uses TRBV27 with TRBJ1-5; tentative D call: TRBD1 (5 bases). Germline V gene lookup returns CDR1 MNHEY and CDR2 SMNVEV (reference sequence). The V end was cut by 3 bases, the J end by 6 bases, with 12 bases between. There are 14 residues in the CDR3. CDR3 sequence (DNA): TGTGCCAGCAGTTTGCAGGGTAGCGGTCAGCCCCAGCATTTT. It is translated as CASSLQGSGQPQHF.

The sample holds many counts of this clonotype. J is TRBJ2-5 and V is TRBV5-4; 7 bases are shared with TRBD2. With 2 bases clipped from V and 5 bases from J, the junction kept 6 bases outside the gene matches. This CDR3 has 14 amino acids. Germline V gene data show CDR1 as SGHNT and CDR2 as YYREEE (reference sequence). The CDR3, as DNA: TGTGCCAGCAGCTTAGGTGGGCGGGGGGAGACCCAGTACTTC. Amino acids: CASSLGGRGETQYF.

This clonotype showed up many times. This CDR3 reads CASTRGQGALNYGYTF. The CDR3 nucleotides are TGTGCCAGCACTCGGGGACAGGGGGCGCTTAACTATGGCTACACCTTC. V and J are TRBV12-3 or TRBV12-4 and TRBJ1-2, with 12 bases matching TRBD1. The CDR3 runs 16 residues. V lost 7 bases, J lost 1 base, and 7 bases stayed unmatched.

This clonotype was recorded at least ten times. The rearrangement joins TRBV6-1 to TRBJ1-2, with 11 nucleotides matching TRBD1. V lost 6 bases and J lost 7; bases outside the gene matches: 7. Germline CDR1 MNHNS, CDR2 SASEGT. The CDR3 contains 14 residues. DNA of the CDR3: TGTGCCAGCAGCCGCGGACAGGGGGCAGGTGGCTACACCTTC. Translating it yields CASSRGQGAGGYTF.

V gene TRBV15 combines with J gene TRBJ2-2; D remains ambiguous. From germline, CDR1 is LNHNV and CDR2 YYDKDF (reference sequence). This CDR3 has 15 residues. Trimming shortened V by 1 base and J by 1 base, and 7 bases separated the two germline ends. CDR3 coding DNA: TGTGCCACCAGCAGAGGGCTCAGGAACACCGGGGAGCTGTTTTTT. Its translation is CATSRGLRNTGELFF. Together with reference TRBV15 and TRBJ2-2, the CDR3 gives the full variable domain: DAMVIQNPRYQVTQFGKPVTLSCSQTLNHNVMYWYQQKSSQAPKLLFHYYDKDFNNEADTPDNFQSRRPNTSFCFLDIRSPGLGDTAMYLCATSRGLRNTGELFFGEGSRLTVL.

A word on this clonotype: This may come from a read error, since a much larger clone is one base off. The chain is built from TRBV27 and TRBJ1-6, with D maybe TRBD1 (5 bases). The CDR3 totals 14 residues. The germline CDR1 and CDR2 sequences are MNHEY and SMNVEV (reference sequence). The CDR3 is CACRTTAMASPLHF. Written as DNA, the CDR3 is TGTGCCTGCAGAACGACAGCTATGGCTTCACCCCTCCACTTT.

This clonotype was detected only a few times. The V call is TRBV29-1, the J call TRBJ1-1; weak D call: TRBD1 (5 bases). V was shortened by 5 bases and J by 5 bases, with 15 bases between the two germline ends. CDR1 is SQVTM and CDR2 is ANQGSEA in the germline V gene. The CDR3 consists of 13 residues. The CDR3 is CSVKGRMWTEAFF. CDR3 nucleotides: TGCAGCGTTAAGGGACGGATGTGGACTGAAGCTTTCTTT. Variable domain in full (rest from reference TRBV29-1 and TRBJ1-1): SAVISQKPSRDICQRGTSLTIQCQVDSQVTMMFWYRQQPGQSLTLIATANQGSEATYESGFVIDKFPISRPNLTFSTLTVSNMSPEDSSIYLCSVKGRMWTEAFFGQGTRLTVV.

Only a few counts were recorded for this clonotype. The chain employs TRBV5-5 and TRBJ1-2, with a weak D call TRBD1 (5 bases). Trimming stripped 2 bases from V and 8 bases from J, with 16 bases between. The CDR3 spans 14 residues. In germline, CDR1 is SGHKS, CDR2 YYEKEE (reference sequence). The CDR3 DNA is TGTGCCAGCAGCTTTGGGGTCGGGGCGGGAGGCTACACCTTC. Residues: CASSFGVGAGGYTF.

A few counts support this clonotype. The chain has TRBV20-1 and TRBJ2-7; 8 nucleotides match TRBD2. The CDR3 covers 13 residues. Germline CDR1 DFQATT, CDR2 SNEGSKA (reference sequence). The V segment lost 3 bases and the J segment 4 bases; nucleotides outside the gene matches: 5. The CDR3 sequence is CSASYPSGYEQYF. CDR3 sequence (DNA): TGCAGTGCTAGTTACCCTAGCGGGTACGAGCAGTACTTC.

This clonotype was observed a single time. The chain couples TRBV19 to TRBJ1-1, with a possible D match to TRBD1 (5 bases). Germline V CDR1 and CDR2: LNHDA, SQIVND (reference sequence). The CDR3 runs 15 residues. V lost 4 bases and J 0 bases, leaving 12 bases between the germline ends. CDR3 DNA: TGTGCCAGTAGTACCCGGACACTCATGAACACTGAAGCTTTCTTT. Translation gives CASSTRTLMNTEAFF. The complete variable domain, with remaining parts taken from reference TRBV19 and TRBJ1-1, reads DGGITQSPKYLFRKEGQNVTLSCEQNLNHDAMYWYRQDPGQGLRLIYYSQIVNDFQKGDIAEGYSVSREKKESFPLTVTSAQKNPTAFYLCASSTRTLMNTEAFFGQGTRLTVV.

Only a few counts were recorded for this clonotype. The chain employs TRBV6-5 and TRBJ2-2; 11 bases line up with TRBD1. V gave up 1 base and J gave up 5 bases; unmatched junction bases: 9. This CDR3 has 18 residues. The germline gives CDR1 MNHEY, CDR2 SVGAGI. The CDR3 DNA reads TGTGCCAGCAGTTACTTCAAGCCGGGACAGGGGGGGACCGGGGAGCTGTTTTTT. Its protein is CASSYFKPGQGGTGELFF.

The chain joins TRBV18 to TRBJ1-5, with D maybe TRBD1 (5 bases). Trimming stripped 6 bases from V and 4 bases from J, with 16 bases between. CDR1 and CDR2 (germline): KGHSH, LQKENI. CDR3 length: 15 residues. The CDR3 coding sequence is TGTGCCAGCTCCCCCCGGGCAGGGAAAAATCAGCCCCAGCATTTT. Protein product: CASSPRAGKNQPQHF.

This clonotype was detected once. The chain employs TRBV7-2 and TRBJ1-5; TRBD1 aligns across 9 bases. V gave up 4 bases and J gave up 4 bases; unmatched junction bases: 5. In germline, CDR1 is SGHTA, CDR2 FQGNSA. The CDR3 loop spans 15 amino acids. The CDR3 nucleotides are TGTGCCAGCAGCTCGCGGACAGGGGCGAATCAGCCCCAGCATTTT. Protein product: CASSSRTGANQPQHF.

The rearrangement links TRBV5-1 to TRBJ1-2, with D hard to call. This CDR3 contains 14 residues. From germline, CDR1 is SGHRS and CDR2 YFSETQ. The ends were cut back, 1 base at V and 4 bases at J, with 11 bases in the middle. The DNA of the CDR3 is TGCGCCAGCAGCTTGAATCGGGGTACCTATGGCTACACCTTC. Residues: CASSLNRGTYGYTF. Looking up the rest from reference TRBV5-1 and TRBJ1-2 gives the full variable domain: KAGVTQTPRYLIKTRGQQVTLSCSPISGHRSVSWYQQTPGQGLQFLFEYFSETQRNKGNFPGRFSGRQFSNSRSEMNVSTLELGDSALYLCASSLNRGTYGYTFGSGTRLTVV.

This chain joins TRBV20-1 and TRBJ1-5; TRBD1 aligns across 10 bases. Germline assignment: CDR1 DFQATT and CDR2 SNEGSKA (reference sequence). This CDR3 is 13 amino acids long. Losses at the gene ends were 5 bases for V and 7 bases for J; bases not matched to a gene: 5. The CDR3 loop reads CSAPGTGVQPQHF. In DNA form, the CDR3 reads TGCAGTGCTCCCGGGACAGGGGTCCAGCCCCAGCATTTT.